Shown below are 3 T cell receptor beta chains from a single sample sequenced in a study of blood T cell repertoires in COVID-19. TCRdb keeps only in-frame clones here, not all; method: immunoSEQ multiplex PCR. The repertoire has 52,000 or so clones, approximately 90% of them found once; the top ten carry 7% to 9%. The material sequenced was peripheral blood. These receptors were obtained from a woman in her 70s with active COVID-19.

The chain couples TRBV29-1 to TRBJ2-1; D unresolved. The CDR3 is 14 residues long. Germline CDR1 reads SQVTM; CDR2 reads ANQGSEA. V lost 4 bases and J lost 9, with 19 bases in between. This CDR3 reads CSVAHSLGLTEQFF. In DNA, the CDR3 is TGCAGCGTTGCCCACTCCCTCGGTCTTACTGAGCAGTTCTTC.

This clone was seen a handful of times. The J gene is TRBJ2-7, the V gene TRBV2; D might be TRBD1 (5 bases). Germline V gives CDR1 SNHLY, CDR2 FYNNEI. This CDR3 comprises 13 residues. V shed 4 bases and J shed 5 bases, with 12 bases lying between them. DNA of the CDR3: TGTGCCAGCAGTGGTTCCAGGGCCAACGAGCAGTACTTC. Its translation is CASSGSRANEQYF.

J is TRBJ2-3 and V is TRBV5-6; 9 nucleotides match TRBD1. The CDR3 totals 15 residues. The V segment lost 4 bases and the J segment 3 bases; nucleotides outside the gene matches: 6. Per the germline V gene, CDR1 is SGHDT and CDR2 is YYEEEE. This CDR3 reads CASSAGTGRTDTQYF. The CDR3 nucleotides read TGTGCCAGCAGCGCCGGGACAGGGAGGACAGATACGCAGTATTTT.